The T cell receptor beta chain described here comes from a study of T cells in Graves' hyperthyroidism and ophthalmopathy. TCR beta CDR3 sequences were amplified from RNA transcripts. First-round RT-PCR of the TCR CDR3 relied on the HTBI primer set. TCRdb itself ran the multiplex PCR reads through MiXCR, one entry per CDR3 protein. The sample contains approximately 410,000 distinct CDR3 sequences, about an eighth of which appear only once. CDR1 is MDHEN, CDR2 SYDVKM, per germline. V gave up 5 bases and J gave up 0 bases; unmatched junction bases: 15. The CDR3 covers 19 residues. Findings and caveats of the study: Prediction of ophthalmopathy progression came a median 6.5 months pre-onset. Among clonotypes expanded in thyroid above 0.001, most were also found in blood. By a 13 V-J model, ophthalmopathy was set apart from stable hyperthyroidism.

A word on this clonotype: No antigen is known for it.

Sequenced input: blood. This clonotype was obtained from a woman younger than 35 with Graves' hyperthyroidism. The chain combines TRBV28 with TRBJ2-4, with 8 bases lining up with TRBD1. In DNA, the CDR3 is TGTGCCAGCAGTCTTGGACAGGGCCGGAATAGACTAGCCAAAAACATTCAGTACTTC. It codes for CASSLGQGRNRLAKNIQYF.